Presented here are 28 T cell receptor beta chains from one specimen sequenced in a study of T cells in Graves' hyperthyroidism and ophthalmopathy. RNA transcripts yielded amplified TCR beta CDR3 regions. HTBI primers were the set used in a first-round RT-PCR of the TCR CDR3. MiXCR, run by TCRdb on the multiplex PCR reads, gives a single entry per CDR3 protein. The profile shows about 560,000 distinct CDR3 sequences, around 46% of them singletons. Source material: peripheral blood or thyroid tissue (not recorded which). These receptors were taken from a woman aged 18-29 years with Graves' hyperthyroidism.

The CDR3 DNA reads TGCAGCTCCGCCGAGGGCTCAAGCAATCAGCCCCAGCATTTT. It is translated as CSSAEGSSNQPQHF. This chain links TRBV29-1 with TRBJ1-5; D remains unclear. Germline V gene sequence: CDR1 SQVTM, CDR2 ANQGSEA. V was pared by 8 bases and J by 1 base, with 15 bases between. This CDR3 contains 14 residues.

This clonotype turned up a few times. The chain couples TRBV7-2 to TRBJ1-4; no definite D call. The length of the CDR3 is 13 residues. Trimming shortened V by 6 bases and J by 8 bases, and 13 bases separated the two germline ends. CDR1 is SGHTA, CDR2 FQGNSA, per germline. CDR3 in DNA: TGTGCCAGCAGAAAATTCCATGGAGAAAAACTGTTTTTT. Translated, it gives CASRKFHGEKLFF.

This chain links TRBV10-3 with TRBJ2-2, with D perhaps TRBD2 (7 bases). V lost 7 bases, J lost 3 bases, and 9 bases lay in between. The germline gives CDR1 ENHRY, CDR2 SYGVKD. This CDR3 comprises 13 residues. CDR3 sequence: CAITGGDTGELFF. CDR3 sequence (DNA): TGTGCCATCACGGGGGGCGACACCGGGGAGCTGTTTTTT.

As to this clonotype: A read error is possible here, since a much larger clone lies one base away. This chain connects TRBV29-1 to TRBJ1-2; 9 nucleotides match TRBD1. From germline, CDR1 is SQVTM and CDR2 ANQGSEA. Trimming removed 4 bases from V and 4 bases from J; junction bases left unmatched: 7. The CDR3 totals 14 residues. The CDR3 reads CSVVGGQGSYGYTF. The CDR3 region has the DNA TGCAGCGTTGTGGGGGGACAGGGTAGCTATGGCTACACCTTC.

A word on this clonotype: A read error may be the cause here, since a much bigger clone is one base away. The V and J genes are TRBV2 and TRBJ1-2; D gene unclear. CDR1 is SNHLY, CDR2 FYNNEI, per germline. V lost 0 bases, J lost 7 bases, and 12 bases lay in between. CDR3 size: 14 residues. In DNA form, the CDR3 reads TGTGCCAGCAGTGAAGCGCTTGTGGGAGCTGGCTACACCTTC. It yields the protein CASSEALVGAGYTF.

The table lists this clonotype with a few counts. The chain recombines TRBV2 with TRBJ1-2; 7 bases map to TRBD1. Per the germline V gene, CDR1 is SNHLY and CDR2 is FYNNEI. Germline trimming cut 5 bases from V and 1 base from J; bases unmatched to any gene: 4. This CDR3 contains 14 residues. CDR3 coding DNA: TGTGCCAGCAGTTACGGGGACAGTAACTATGGCTACACCTTC. It translates to CASSYGDSNYGYTF.

The sample holds a few counts of this clonotype. V usage is TRBV5-1 and J usage is TRBJ2-7; TRBD1 agrees at 8 bases. The CDR3 loop spans 14 amino acids. Germline CDR1 and CDR2: SGHRS and YFSETQ. The V and J ends lost 0 bases and 2 bases, in that order; junction bases with no gene match: 1. CDR3 protein: CASSLETGAYEQYF. The DNA of the CDR3 is TGCGCCAGCAGCTTGGAGACAGGGGCCTACGAGCAGTACTTC. Complete variable domain (other parts from reference TRBV5-1 and TRBJ2-7): KAGVTQTPRYLIKTRGQQVTLSCSPISGHRSVSWYQQTPGQGLQFLFEYFSETQRNKGNFPGRFSGRQFSNSRSEMNVSTLELGDSALYLCASSLETGAYEQYFGPGTRLTVT.

At least ten counts were recorded for this clonotype. The chain links TRBV7-9 to TRBJ2-7; 7 bases map to TRBD2. The CDR3 covers 12 residues. The J segment lost 6 bases and the V segment lost 3 bases, leaving 2 bases of the junction unmatched. The germline CDR1 and CDR2 sequences are SEHNR and FQNEAQ (reference sequence). Here the CDR3 DNA reads TGTGCCAGCAGCTTCGGGACTACCGAGCAGTACTTC. This codes for CASSFGTTEQYF.

This chain connects TRBV10-3 to TRBJ2-7, with a weak D call TRBD2 (6 bases). The assigned J gene may be wrong: the sequence end matches TRBJ2-1 better. Germline-derived CDR1 and CDR2 are ENHRY and SYGVKD. This CDR3 has 13 amino acids. The CDR3 loop is CATRPSSRDEQFF. CDR3 DNA: TGTGCCACGCGTCCATCATCGCGGGACGAGCAGTTCTTC.

The genes are TRBV20-1 and TRBJ1-1; 8 positions match TRBD1. Per the germline V gene, CDR1 is DFQATT and CDR2 is SNEGSKA (reference sequence). The CDR3 length is 15 residues. The V and J ends lost 3 bases and 5 bases, in that order; junction bases with no gene match: 11. DNA for the CDR3: TGCAGTGCTAGTCCCCAGGGGGCTAGTGGGACTGAAGCTTTCTTT. Protein sequence: CSASPQGASGTEAFF.

The chain links TRBV2 to TRBJ1-2, with D perhaps matching TRBD1 (5 bases). V was pared by 4 bases and J by 8 bases, with 8 bases between. Germline V lookup: CDR1 SNHLY, CDR2 FYNNEI. CDR3 length: 11 amino acids. The CDR3 DNA reads as TGTGCCAGCAGTGCCGGGGACGGCTACACCTTC. It encodes CASSAGDGYTF.

The gene calls are TRBV9 and TRBJ2-2, with 7 bases identical to TRBD1. This CDR3 has 14 residues. Germline V lookup: CDR1 SGDLS, CDR2 YYNGEE. Trimming removed 6 bases from V and 3 bases from J; junction bases left unmatched: 5. This CDR3 is CASTRQGDTGELFF. CDR3 nucleotide sequence: TGTGCCAGCACCCGACAGGGCGACACCGGGGAGCTGTTTTTT.

This clonotype has just a few counts. The CDR3 spells CASSQDLGWNTGELFF. CDR3 coding DNA: TGTGCCAGCAGCCAAGATCTCGGGTGGAACACCGGGGAGCTGTTTTTT. The V gene is TRBV10-3, the J gene TRBJ2-2; D unclear. The CDR3 covers 16 residues. Germline lookup yields CDR1 ENHRY and CDR2 SYGVKD. The V end was cut by 10 bases, the J end by 1 base, with 19 bases between.

This clonotype was observed at least ten times. The J gene is TRBJ2-2, the V gene TRBV10-3; D might be TRBD2 (6 bases). CDR1 is ENHRY and CDR2 is SYGVKD in the germline V gene. This CDR3 is built from 15 residues. Trimming took off 4 bases at V and 0 bases at J, with 9 bases between the two ends. The CDR3 here is CAISASASNTGELFF. The DNA of the CDR3 is TGTGCCATCAGTGCTAGCGCCTCGAACACCGGGGAGCTGTTTTTT.

This clonotype came up many times. The V call is TRBV25-1, the J call TRBJ1-1; D is ambiguous. Trimming pared 3 bases from V and 6 bases from J, leaving 20 bases between. The CDR3 totals 16 residues. Germline-derived CDR1 and CDR2 are MGHDK and SYGVNS. The CDR3, as DNA: TGTGCCAGCAGTGATAATCGTCATGGGAAGATTTCTGAAGCTTTCTTT. Translated, it gives CASSDNRHGKISEAFF.

Remarks on this clonotype: At one end the junction does not follow the germline gene, possibly because of a read error. This chain connects TRBV10-1 to TRBJ2-7; either TRBD1 or TRBD2 may fit D (5 bases each). Germline CDR1 WNHNN, CDR2 SYGVQD (reference sequence). The CDR3 covers 14 residues. CDR3 in DNA: TGCGCCAGCGGTGATGGGGGATTGGGCTACGAGCAGTACTTC. Amino acid sequence: CASGDGGLGYEQYF.

The gene calls are TRBV2 and TRBJ2-3, with unresolved D. Germline CDR1 reads SNHLY; CDR2 reads FYNNEI. The CDR3 sequence is 13 residues long. Trimming shortened V by 7 bases and J by 3 bases, and 11 bases separated the two germline ends. This CDR3 is CASKKVRTDTQYF. DNA of the CDR3: TGTGCCAGCAAGAAGGTTAGGACAGATACGCAGTATTTT. The variable domain in full, completed from reference TRBV2 and TRBJ2-3, reads EPEVTQTPSHQVTQMGQEVILRCVPISNHLYFYWYRQILGQKVEFLVSFYNNEISEKSEIFDDQFSVERPDGSNFTLKIRSTKLEDSAMYFCASKKVRTDTQYFGPGTRLTVL.

To note about this clonotype: A much larger clone lies a single base off, so this may be a read error. The chain links TRBV7-6 to TRBJ1-6; D perhaps matches TRBD1 (5 bases). This CDR3 contains 15 residues. Germline loops: CDR1 SGHVS, CDR2 FNYEAQ. Trimming took off 5 bases at V and 8 bases at J, with 16 bases between the two ends. In DNA form, the CDR3 reads TGTGCCAGCAGCGCAGCGGGGGTCATGCATTCACCCCTCCACTTT. Translation: CASSAAGVMHSPLHF.

In its sample, this clonotype was seen once. The CDR3, as DNA: TGTGCCAGCAGCCCGGGACAGGGGCTCTATGGCTACACCTTC. This sequence encodes CASSPGQGLYGYTF. The chain combines TRBV2 with TRBJ1-2; 10 bases are a match to TRBD1. The junction had 5 bases not matched to a gene; V was cut back by 6 bases and J by 4 bases. CDR3 length: 14 residues. The germline V gene encodes CDR1 SNHLY and CDR2 FYNNEI.

Note on this clonotype: The conserved closing phenylalanine or tryptophan is absent in this CDR3, likely reflecting a read error. This chain connects TRBV7-9 to TRBJ2-2; D is undetermined. Trimming took off 3 bases at V and 4 bases at J, with 6 bases between the two ends. The CDR3 extends over 13 amino acids. The germline CDR1 and CDR2 sequences are SEHNR and FQNEAQ (reference sequence). As DNA, the CDR3 is TGTGCCAGCAGCTTGTGGGTCACCGGGGAGCTGTTTATT. Its protein is CASSLWVTGELFI.

V gene TRBV6-1 combines with J gene TRBJ1-1, with 7 bases lining up with TRBD1. Trimming removed 7 bases from V and 8 bases from J; junction bases left unmatched: 7. Germline CDR1 and CDR2: MNHNS and SASEGT. The CDR3 extends over 12 amino acids. The CDR3 here is CASTFGTVEAFF. DNA of the CDR3: TGTGCCAGCACCTTCGGGACAGTAGAAGCTTTCTTT.

The J gene is TRBJ2-5, the V gene TRBV7-9, with 9 bases that match TRBD2. V shed 6 bases, J shed 0 bases, and the junction held 11 bases outside the gene matches. The germline CDR1 and CDR2 sequences are SEHNR and FQNEAQ (reference sequence). The CDR3 contains 17 residues. Written as DNA, the CDR3 is TGTGCCAGCAGTTCAACACTGACTAGCGGACACCAAGAGACCCAGTACTTC. Translating it yields CASSSTLTSGHQETQYF. Supplemented by reference TRBV7-9 and TRBJ2-5, the full variable domain reads DTGVSQNPRHKITKRGQNVTFRCDPISEHNRLYWYRQTLGQGPEFLTYFQNEAQLEKSRLLSDRFSAERPKGSFSTLEIQRTEQGDSAMYLCASSSTLTSGHQETQYFGPGTRLLVL.

In this sample, this clonotype turned up many times. This chain joins TRBV29-1 and TRBJ2-7; TRBD2 is a possible D gene (6 bases). Germline values: CDR1 SQVTM, CDR2 ANQGSEA. V gave up 7 bases and J gave up 5 bases, with 21 bases separating them. The CDR3 loop spans 14 amino acids. The CDR3 DNA is TGCAGCGCCGTAGCGGCGAAAGGCTCACACGAGCAGTACTTC. Residues: CSAVAAKGSHEQYF.

The chain joins TRBV20-1 to TRBJ1-1, with D perhaps TRBD1 (5 bases). The CDR3 is 14 residues long. The germline V gene has CDR1 DFQATT and CDR2 SNEGSKA (reference sequence). Between the trimmed V and J ends, which lost 1 base and 1 base, there was a span of 10 bases. The CDR3 here is CSARVGGSNTEAFF. CDR3 DNA: TGCAGTGCTAGAGTGGGGGGTTCGAACACTGAAGCTTTCTTT.

This chain links TRBV9 with TRBJ1-4; tentatively, D is TRBD1 (5 bases). V was clipped by 4 bases and J by 7 bases, with 20 bases between them. CDR3 length equals 16 residues. Germline-derived CDR1 and CDR2 are SGDLS and YYNGEE. As DNA, the CDR3 is TGTGCCAGCAGCCCTAGAGGCAGGGTGAACACTGAAAAACTGTTTTTT. This encodes CASSPRGRVNTEKLFF. Full variable domain (remainder filled in from reference TRBV9 and TRBJ1-4): DSGVTQTPKHLITATGQRVTLRCSPRSGDLSVYWYQQSLDQGLQFLIQYYNGEERAKGNILERFSAQQFPDLHSELNLSSLELGDSALYFCASSPRGRVNTEKLFFGSGTQLSVL.

This clonotype has a count of ten or more. V usage is TRBV29-1 and J usage is TRBJ2-7; D is perhaps TRBD2 (5 bases). V was trimmed by 4 bases and J by 3 bases, leaving 13 bases between them. Germline V CDR1 and CDR2: SQVTM, ANQGSEA. The CDR3 runs 13 residues. The DNA for the CDR3 is TGCAGCGTTGCATTACCGGGATTCTACGAGCAGTACTTC. Protein: CSVALPGFYEQYF.

The CDR3 nucleotides read TGTGCCAGCAGCTTAGAGCCTAGCGATACCTACACCTTC. Amino acid sequence: CASSLEPSDTYTF. The J gene is TRBJ1-2, the V gene TRBV7-2, with D unclear. Trimming cost V 1 base and J 10 bases, with 13 bases left between them. Germline V gene sequence: CDR1 SGHTA, CDR2 FQGNSA. The CDR3 runs 13 residues.

This clonotype came up a few times. The CDR3 DNA follows: TGTGCCACCAGTGACTTGGGCCCCAAGGATCAGCCCCAGCATTTT. It encodes CATSDLGPKDQPQHF. The chain carries TRBV24-1 and TRBJ1-5; no reliable D call. CDR1 is KGHDR and CDR2 is SFDVKD in the germline V gene. CDR3 length equals 15 residues. V was trimmed by 4 bases and J by 5 bases, leaving 14 bases between them.